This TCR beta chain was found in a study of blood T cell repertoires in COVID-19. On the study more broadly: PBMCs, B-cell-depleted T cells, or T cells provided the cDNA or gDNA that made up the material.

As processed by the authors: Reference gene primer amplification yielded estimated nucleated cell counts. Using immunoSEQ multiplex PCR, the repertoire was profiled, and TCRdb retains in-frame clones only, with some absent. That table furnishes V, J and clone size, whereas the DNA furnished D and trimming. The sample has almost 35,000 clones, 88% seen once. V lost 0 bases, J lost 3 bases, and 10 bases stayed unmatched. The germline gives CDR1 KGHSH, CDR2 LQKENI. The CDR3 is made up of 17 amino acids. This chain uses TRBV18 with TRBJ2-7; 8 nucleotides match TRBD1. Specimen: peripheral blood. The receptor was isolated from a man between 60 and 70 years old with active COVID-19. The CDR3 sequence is CASSPPAGGASSYEQYF. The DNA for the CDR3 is TGTGCCAGCTCACCACCGGCAGGGGGCGCGTCCAGCTACGAGCAGTACTTC.